Listed below are T cell receptor beta chains from one sample, sequenced in a study of T-cell reconstitution after alpha-beta-depleted transplantation in children. One entry per CDR3 protein results from TCRdb running MiXCR on the PCR reads. The sample includes more than 25,000 distinct CDR3 sequences, over 5% of them seen just once. Material: PBMCs, mostly from graft donor cells, obtained 180 days after TCRalphabeta/CD19-depleted stem cell transplant. Receptors originate from a male patient aged 10 to 17 who had a stem cell transplant for acute myeloid leukemia, so the T cells may come from the graft donor. Both conserved end residues are part of each CDR3. D genes are given only for firm matches. Clone size, where shown, is once, few, many, or a class for clones that have expanded.

CDR3 | DNA | size | D | J | V
CASSLIIPSSYEQYF | TGTGCCAGCAGCTTGATCATACCTAGCTCCTACGAGCAGTACTTC | many | . | TRBJ2-7 | TRBV7-3
CASSLSAGVNGELFF | TGTGCCAGCAGTTTGAGTGCTGGCGTTAACGGGGAGCTGTTTTTT | many | . | TRBJ2-2 | TRBV27
CASSLRRLGGEKLFF | TGTGCCAGCAGCTTACGGCGCCTTGGAGGTGAAAAACTGTTTTTT | medium-sized | . | TRBJ1-4 | TRBV5-6
CASSNRRGAEQYF | TGTGCCAGCAGTAACCGGCGGGGTGCCGAGCAGTACTTC | many | . | TRBJ2-7 | TRBV6-5
CAWSFVTPSSYNEQFF | TGTGCCTGGAGCTTCGTTACACCGAGCTCCTACAATGAGCAGTTCTTC | many | . | TRBJ2-1 | TRBV30
CSAREGARTEAFF | TGCAGTGCTAGAGAGGGGGCTCGCACTGAAGCTTTCTTT | many | . | TRBJ1-1 | TRBV20-1
CSASLLAGGADTGELFF | TGCAGTGCTAGTTTACTAGCGGGAGGGGCGGACACCGGGGAGCTGTTTTTT | many | TRBD2 | TRBJ2-2 | TRBV20-1
CASSLGRGRAPAADTQYF | TGTGCCAGCAGCTTAGGCCGCGGGAGGGCCCCCGCAGCAGATACGCAGTATTTT | many | TRBD2 | TRBJ2-3 | TRBV11-2
CASSLRTGGSFSEAFF | TGTGCCAGCAGTTTGCGAACAGGGGGCAGTTTCTCTGAAGCTTTCTTT | many | TRBD1 | TRBJ1-1 | TRBV12-3/TRBV12-4
CAISEGTSGNEQFF | TGTGCCATCAGTGAGGGGACTAGCGGCAATGAGCAGTTCTTC | many | TRBD2 | TRBJ2-1 | TRBV10-3
CASSLTSGKADTQYF | TGCGCCAGCAGCCTGACTAGCGGGAAAGCAGATACGCAGTATTTT | medium-sized | TRBD2 | TRBJ2-3 | TRBV5-1
CASSRAWQGTNTGELFF | TGTGCCAGTAGTAGGGCGTGGCAGGGGACCAACACCGGGGAGCTGTTTTTT | many | . | TRBJ2-2 | TRBV19
CSASPGGNTIYF | TGCAGCGCGAGCCCAGGGGGAAACACCATATATTTT | many | . | TRBJ1-3 | TRBV29-1
CASSLRQGPQHF | TGTGCCAGCAGTCTCCGACAGGGCCCCCAGCATTTT | many | TRBD1 | TRBJ1-5 | TRBV28
CASSFRRYNEQFF | TGTGCCAGCAGCTTCCGACGGTACAATGAGCAGTTCTTC | many | . | TRBJ2-1 | TRBV7-8
CSARVADYNSPLHF | TGCAGTGCTAGAGTGGCAGATTATAATTCACCCCTCCACTTT | many | . | TRBJ1-6 | TRBV20-1
CASSYSTGPGNTIYF | TGTGCCAGCAGTTACTCGACAGGGCCTGGAAACACCATATATTTT | many | TRBD1 | TRBJ1-3 | TRBV6-5
CSASRPVDLPYEQYF | TGCAGTGCTAGTCGGCCGGTGGACCTTCCCTACGAGCAGTACTTC | many | . | TRBJ2-7 | TRBV20-1
CASTSPYGLGSNEQFF | TGTGCCAGCACCTCACCCTACGGGTTAGGAAGCAATGAGCAGTTCTTC | . | . | TRBJ2-1 | TRBV2
CASSLGGGVYGYTF | TGTGCCAGCAGCTTAGGAGGGGGCGTCTATGGCTACACCTTC | many | TRBD1 | TRBJ1-2 | TRBV7-2
CASSRIRGESYNEQFF | TGTGCCAGCAGCCGAATCCGGGGTGAATCCTACAATGAGCAGTTCTTC | many | . | TRBJ2-1 | TRBV3-1
CASSEFGTGANVLTF | TGTGCCAGCAGCGAGTTTGGGACTGGGGCCAACGTCCTGACTTTC | many | . | TRBJ2-6 | TRBV7-9
CASSESLGQGGTEAFF | TGTGCCAGCAGTGAATCCCTGGGGCAGGGAGGAACTGAAGCTTTCTTT | many | . | TRBJ1-1 | TRBV25-1
CASSQEGQGTYEQYF | TGCGCCAGCAGCCAAGAAGGACAGGGCACCTACGAGCAGTACTTC | many | TRBD1 | TRBJ2-7 | TRBV4-3
CASSISDRQTEAFF | TGCGCCAGCAGCATATCGGATCGACAGACTGAAGCTTTCTTT | many | . | TRBJ1-1 | TRBV5-1